Below, 28 T cell receptor beta chains from the same sample are listed, as sequenced in a study of T-cell reconstitution after alpha-beta-depleted transplantation in children. Preparing the TCRbeta library involved the use of unique molecular identifiers. TCRdb analysed the PCR reads with MiXCR anew, one entry per CDR3 protein. The sample records approximately 130,000 distinct CDR3 sequences, about 9.6% being singletons. The source material was PBMCs, mostly from graft donor cells, sampled 180 days after TCRalphabeta/CD19-depleted stem cell transplant. These receptors were taken from a girl in the first two years of life who had a stem cell transplant for combined immunodeficiency, so the T cells may come from the graft donor.

Only a few counts were recorded for this clonotype. The V gene is TRBV15, the J gene TRBJ2-7; TRBD2 is a possible D gene (6 bases). The V gene's germline CDR1 is LNHNV and CDR2 YYDKDF (reference sequence). This CDR3 spans 20 amino acids. V shed 0 bases and J shed 2 bases, with 26 bases lying between them. CDR3: CATSRDLGRGGGRLTYEQYF. The CDR3 bases are TGTGCCACCAGCAGAGATCTCGGGCGGGGTGGAGGGAGGCTTACCTACGAGCAGTACTTC.

The chain employs TRBV29-1 and TRBJ2-7; no reliable D call. V was cut by 1 base and J by 3 bases, with 7 bases left in between. Germline V gene data show CDR1 as SQVTM and CDR2 as ANQGSEA. The CDR3 is made up of 12 amino acids. This CDR3 is CSVEGDGYEQYF. As DNA, the CDR3 is TGCAGCGTTGAAGGAGACGGCTACGAGCAGTACTTC.

This clonotype was seen a few times. The V and J genes are TRBV24-1 and TRBJ1-1; D call uncertain. Germline V gene data show CDR1 as KGHDR and CDR2 as SFDVKD. The CDR3 consists of 13 residues. V was pared by 4 bases and J by 5 bases, with 10 bases between. The CDR3 reads CATSDRGWTEAFF. The CDR3, as DNA: TGTGCCACCAGTGACCGTGGGTGGACTGAAGCTTTCTTT.

This rearrangement joins TRBV20-1 to TRBJ2-7; TRBD1 agrees at 11 bases. This CDR3 has 14 residues. Germline values: CDR1 DFQATT, CDR2 SNEGSKA (reference sequence). With V trimmed by 1 base and J by 4 bases, 3 bases remained unmatched. The DNA of the CDR3 is TGCAGTGCTAGAGGAGGACAGGGGGCTTACGAGCAGTACTTC. Translating it yields CSARGGQGAYEQYF.

This clonotype was seen repeatedly, ten times or more. The J gene is TRBJ1-1, the V gene TRBV7-8; 8 bases match TRBD1. CDR1 and CDR2 from the germline V gene are SGHVS and FQNEAQ. CDR3 length equals 15 residues. With 5 bases clipped from V and 1 base from J, the junction kept 6 bases outside the gene matches. CDR3 region: CASSAHRGKNTEAFF. The CDR3, as DNA: TGTGCCAGCAGCGCCCACAGGGGGAAGAACACTGAAGCTTTCTTT.

CDR3 DNA sequence: TGTGCCAGCAGCCAAGCCGGTCACTCTGGGGCCAACGTCCTGACTTTC. It yields the protein CASSQAGHSGANVLTF. J is TRBJ2-6 and V is TRBV3-1; D call uncertain. CDR1 is LGHDT and CDR2 is YNNKEL in the germline V gene (reference sequence). The CDR3 is made up of 16 amino acids. Between the trimmed V and J ends, which lost 1 base and 0 bases, there was a span of 7 bases.

This chain joins TRBV7-9 and TRBJ2-1, with TRBD1 matching 7 bases. V lost 3 bases, J lost 0 bases, and 5 bases stayed unmatched. Germline CDR1 is SEHNR and CDR2 is FQNEAQ (reference sequence). The CDR3 has 16 residues. The CDR3 is CASSLERDSSYNEQFF. DNA of the CDR3: TGTGCCAGCAGCTTGGAAAGGGACAGCTCCTACAATGAGCAGTTCTTC.

The J gene is TRBJ2-3, the V gene TRBV12-3 or TRBV12-4, with a possible D match to TRBD2 (5 bases). The V end lost 6 bases, the J end lost 1 base, and 17 bases lay between the germline ends. The CDR3 contains 16 residues. CDR3 in DNA: TGTGCCAGCAGCCTGGACTTCCCGACCCGCACAGATACGCAGTATTTT. Translation gives CASSLDFPTRTDTQYF.

The sample holds many counts of this clonotype. This chain joins TRBV7-2 and TRBJ1-4, with D perhaps TRBD1 (5 bases). This CDR3 comprises 16 residues. V was clipped by 4 bases and J by 5 bases, with 17 bases between them. Germline V gene sequence: CDR1 SGHTA, CDR2 FQGNSA. The CDR3 DNA sequence: TGTGCCAGCAGCTCGACATCGGGACTTAGGAATGAAAAACTGTTTTTT. Encoded protein: CASSSTSGLRNEKLFF.

This chain connects TRBV12-3 or TRBV12-4 to TRBJ2-7; 8 positions match TRBD1. V shed 5 bases and J 6 bases; nucleotides not matched to a gene: 9. CDR3 length: 14 residues. CDR3 amino acids: CASSPRTGRPEQYF. The CDR3 bases are TGTGCCAGCAGTCCCCGGACAGGGAGGCCCGAGCAGTACTTC.

This clonotype has just a few counts. The chain employs TRBV6-1 and TRBJ2-7; no clear D gene. The CDR3 runs 17 residues. Deletions cut 4 bases from V and 5 bases from J, with 24 bases between. Germline lookup yields CDR1 MNHNS and CDR2 SASEGT. The CDR3 protein is CASSGLTKGALLDEQYF. In DNA form, the CDR3 reads TGTGCCAGCAGTGGTTTGACGAAGGGCGCTCTTCTTGACGAGCAGTACTTC.

This chain joins TRBV15 and TRBJ2-7; TRBD1 matches 7 bases. After removal of 4 bases from V and 5 bases from J, the junction contained 8 bases not matched to a gene. Germline-derived CDR1 and CDR2 are LNHNV and YYDKDF (reference sequence). The CDR3 runs 14 residues. The CDR3 protein is CATSKGAIFHEQYF. CDR3 nucleotides: TGTGCCACCAGCAAGGGGGCGATCTTCCACGAGCAGTACTTC.

CDR3 DNA: TGTGCCACCAGTGATGGACGGGAGGGGATTTTCACAGATACGCAGTATTTT. It specifies CATSDGREGIFTDTQYF. The chain links TRBV24-1 to TRBJ2-3, with 8 positions matching TRBD2. The CDR3 is 17 amino acids. CDR1 and CDR2 from the germline V gene are KGHDR and SFDVKD. Trimming at V came to 3 bases and at J to 2 bases, leaving 9 bases not matched to a gene.

This clonotype was counted between two and nine times. The chain employs TRBV6-5 and TRBJ2-1, with D perhaps matching TRBD1 (6 bases). The CDR3 has 17 amino acids. V lost 2 bases and J 10 bases, leaving 24 bases between the germline ends. Germline loops: CDR1 MNHEY, CDR2 SVGAGI. The CDR3 coding sequence is TGTGCCAGCAGTTACCAGGGGCTAATCCTAGGGGTACAAGAGCAGTTCTTC. Amino acid sequence: CASSYQGLILGVQEQFF.

The chain joins TRBV6-1 to TRBJ2-7; TRBD1 matches at 9 bases. Germline CDR1 MNHNS, CDR2 SASEGT. The CDR3 totals 15 residues. J was trimmed by 4 bases and V by 1 base; bases with no gene match: 5. This chain's CDR3 is CASSEDRGTGYEQYF. CDR3 sequence (DNA): TGTGCCAGCAGTGAAGATCGGGGGACAGGGTACGAGCAGTACTTC.

The gene calls are TRBV20-1 and TRBJ2-7; D gene ambiguous. CDR1 is DFQATT and CDR2 is SNEGSKA in the germline V gene (reference sequence). The CDR3 has 12 residues. Trimming cost V 4 bases and J 5 bases, with 12 bases left between them. Written as DNA, the CDR3 is TGCAGTGCTATAGAAAGTCTTAACGAGCAGTACTTC. Its protein product is CSAIESLNEQYF.

J is TRBJ2-1 and V is TRBV20-1; tentatively, D is TRBD2 (5 bases). The CDR3 sequence is 11 residues long. Trimming took 6 bases from V and 12 from J, leaving 15 bases between them. The germline gives CDR1 DFQATT, CDR2 SNEGSKA (reference sequence). The CDR3 spells CSASDSVRQFF. The DNA for the CDR3 is TGCAGTGCGTCGGACTCTGTGAGGCAGTTCTTC.

This clonotype was seen at least ten times. The chain recombines TRBV7-9 with TRBJ2-7; 8 bases agree with TRBD1. The V gene end was trimmed by 5 bases and the J gene end by 2 bases; junction bases not matched to a gene: 11. Germline CDR1 is SEHNR and CDR2 is FQNEAQ (reference sequence). The CDR3 runs 16 residues. The CDR3 DNA is TGTGCCAGCAGCACCTGGACAGGGCCCCTTCCCTACGAGCAGTACTTC. Translation gives CASSTWTGPLPYEQYF.

The chain combines TRBV7-2 with TRBJ2-2; D remains unclear. This CDR3 has 15 residues. Germline V lookup: CDR1 SGHTA, CDR2 FQGNSA. V lost 0 bases and J lost 4, with 9 bases in between. CDR3 nucleotide sequence: TGTGCCAGCAGCTTAGCAGCAGGAACCACCGGGGAGCTGTTTTTT. Translated, it gives CASSLAAGTTGELFF.

This chain connects TRBV21-1 to TRBJ2-7; the table assigns TRBD1, which was not confirmed against the DNA. TRBV21-1 represents a pseudogene. There are 17 residues in the CDR3. The CDR3: CATPGHGNSESSYEQYF. The CDR3 DNA sequence: TGTGCCACCCCCGGACACGGGAACAGCGAAAGCTCCTACGAGCAGTACTTC.

This clonotype has more than one count but fewer than ten. The CDR3 DNA is TGTGCCAGCAGTTACTCGACTAGCGGGGGGCCCCAGTACTTC. It encodes CASSYSTSGGPQYF. The V call is TRBV6-5, the J call TRBJ2-5; the match to TRBD2 covers 13 bases. Germline V gene sequence: CDR1 MNHEY, CDR2 SVGAGI. The CDR3 has 14 residues. J gave up 9 bases and V 0 bases, and 1 base lay outside the gene matches.

This clonotype was counted between two and nine times. The chain couples TRBV11-2 to TRBJ2-3; 7 bases match TRBD2. The CDR3 contains 16 residues. From germline, CDR1 is SGHAT and CDR2 FQNNGV. The J segment lost 0 bases and the V segment lost 7 bases, leaving 10 bases of the junction unmatched. The CDR3 sequence: CASTPSGFISTDTQYF. The CDR3 DNA reads as TGTGCCAGCACACCTAGCGGCTTCATTAGCACAGATACGCAGTATTTT.

The chain employs TRBV5-1 and TRBJ2-7; D may be TRBD1 or TRBD2 (5 bases each). The V gene lost 5 bases and the J gene lost 5 bases, with 11 bases spanning the gap. This CDR3 has 12 amino acids. The germline gives CDR1 SGHRS, CDR2 YFSETQ. DNA for the CDR3: TGCGCCAGCAGGGGGGTCGGCCACGAGCAGTACTTC. Its translation is CASRGVGHEQYF.

The table lists this clonotype with many counts. The gene calls are TRBV27 and TRBJ1-1; a weak D match, TRBD1 (6 bases). The V gene lost 4 bases and the J gene lost 1 base, with 10 bases spanning the gap. The CDR3 extends over 14 amino acids. Germline values: CDR1 MNHEY, CDR2 SMNVEV (reference sequence). As DNA, the CDR3 is TGTGCCAGCAGTTGGAGGGGGGCGAACACTGAAGCTTTCTTT. Protein product: CASSWRGANTEAFF.

This clonotype has only a few counts. The chain employs TRBV12-3 or TRBV12-4 and TRBJ2-3; D may be TRBD1 or TRBD2 (5 bases each). The CDR3 is 15 residues long. V was trimmed by 3 bases and J by 0 bases, leaving 10 bases between them. The CDR3 reads CASSFLGESTDTQYF. As DNA, the CDR3 is TGTGCCAGCAGTTTTTTAGGGGAGAGCACAGATACGCAGTATTTT.

The rearrangement joins TRBV7-8 to TRBJ1-2; D perhaps matches TRBD1 (5 bases). The CDR3 loop spans 14 amino acids. V was clipped by 3 bases and J by 4 bases, with 12 bases between them. Germline values: CDR1 SGHVS, CDR2 FQNEAQ. The CDR3 DNA reads as TGTGCCAGCAGCTTGGGGGATAGGGGCTATGGCTACACCTTC. This codes for CASSLGDRGYGYTF.

This chain connects TRBV3-1 to TRBJ2-7; D assignment may be TRBD1 or TRBD2 (5 bases each). Germline CDR1 is LGHDT and CDR2 is YNNKEL (reference sequence). V lost 4 bases, J lost 6 bases, and 13 bases lay in between. The length of the CDR3 is 13 residues. The chain's CDR3 is CASSLGRLGEQYF. CDR3 DNA: TGTGCCAGCAGCCTGGGACGCCTAGGCGAGCAGTACTTC.

This clonotype was observed at least ten times. In DNA, the CDR3 is TGCGCCAGCAGCCTCTACGGATACGAGCAGTACTTC. Translated: CASSLYGYEQYF. The chain uses TRBV5-1 and TRBJ2-7; D is unresolved. The CDR3 has 12 residues. The V and J ends lost 4 bases and 4 bases respectively, with 9 bases between them. Germline V lookup: CDR1 SGHRS, CDR2 YFSETQ.